This T cell receptor beta chain was identified during a study of shared T cell receptors in the human thymus. Sequencing used immunoSEQ multiplex PCR; TCRdb keeps in-frame clones, though not all of them. Of 500,000 to 550,000 clones listed, more than 75% are singletons. The germline V gene has CDR1 LGHNA and CDR2 YSLEER. The CDR3 is 17 residues long. With 3 bases clipped from V and 2 bases from J, the junction kept 11 bases outside the gene matches. In addition, the sample was reused for a study of human thymus T cells. That work contributes: Donors were healthy Finnish infants having corrective surgery for congenital heart defects. Corrective cardiac operations yielded the resected thymus tissue. Repertoires from thymus and blood appeared to show biased V and J gene usage. There were highly overlapping thymic repertoires among unrelated individuals, as related research reported.

The source material was thymocytes. The sequence was collected from a boy under three years old with a congenital heart defect. This chain links TRBV4-3 with TRBJ2-7; 9 bases are a match to TRBD2. The CDR3 sequence is CASSQTSPTSGPYEQYF. In nucleotides, the CDR3 is TGCGCCAGCAGCCAGACCTCCCCGACTAGCGGACCCTACGAGCAGTACTTC.